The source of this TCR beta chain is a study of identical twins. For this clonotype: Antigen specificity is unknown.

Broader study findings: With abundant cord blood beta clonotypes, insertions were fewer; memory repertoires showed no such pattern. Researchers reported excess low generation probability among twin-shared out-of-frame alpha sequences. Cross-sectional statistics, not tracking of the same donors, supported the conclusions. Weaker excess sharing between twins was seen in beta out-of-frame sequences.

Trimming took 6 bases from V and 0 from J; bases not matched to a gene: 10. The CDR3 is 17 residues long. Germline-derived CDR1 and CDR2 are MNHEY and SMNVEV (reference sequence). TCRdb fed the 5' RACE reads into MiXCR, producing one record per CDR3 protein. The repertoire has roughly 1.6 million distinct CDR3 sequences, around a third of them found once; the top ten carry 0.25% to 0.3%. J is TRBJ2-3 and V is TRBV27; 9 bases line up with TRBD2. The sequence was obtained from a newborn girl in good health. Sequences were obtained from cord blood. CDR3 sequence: CASRLDRLAESTDTQYF. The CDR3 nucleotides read TGTGCCAGCAGACTCGACAGACTAGCGGAAAGCACAGATACGCAGTATTTT.